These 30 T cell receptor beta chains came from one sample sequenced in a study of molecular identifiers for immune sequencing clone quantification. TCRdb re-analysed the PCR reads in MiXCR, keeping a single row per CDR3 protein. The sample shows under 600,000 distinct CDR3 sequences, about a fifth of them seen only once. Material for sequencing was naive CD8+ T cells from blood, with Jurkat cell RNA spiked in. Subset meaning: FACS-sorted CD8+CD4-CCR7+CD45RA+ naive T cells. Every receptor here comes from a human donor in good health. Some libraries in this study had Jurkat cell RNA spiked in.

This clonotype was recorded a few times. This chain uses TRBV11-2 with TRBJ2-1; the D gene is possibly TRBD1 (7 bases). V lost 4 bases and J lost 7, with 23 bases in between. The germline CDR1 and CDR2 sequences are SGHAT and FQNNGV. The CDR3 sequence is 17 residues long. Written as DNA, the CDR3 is TGTGCCAGCAGCTCCCACCCCCAGGGGGGTGTTGAAAATGAGCAGTTCTTC. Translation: CASSSHPQGGVENEQFF.

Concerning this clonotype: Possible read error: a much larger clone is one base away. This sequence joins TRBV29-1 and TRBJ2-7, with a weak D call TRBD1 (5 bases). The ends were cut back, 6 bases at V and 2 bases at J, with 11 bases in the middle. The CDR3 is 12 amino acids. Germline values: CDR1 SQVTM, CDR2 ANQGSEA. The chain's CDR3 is CSVVTEAYEQYF. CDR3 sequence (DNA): TGCAGCGTGGTGACAGAGGCCTACGAGCAGTACTTC.

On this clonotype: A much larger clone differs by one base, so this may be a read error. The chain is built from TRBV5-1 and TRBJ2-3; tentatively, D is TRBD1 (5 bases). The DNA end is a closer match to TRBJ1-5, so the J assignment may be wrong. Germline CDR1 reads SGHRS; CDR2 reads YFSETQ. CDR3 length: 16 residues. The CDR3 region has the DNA TGCGCCAGCAGCTTGGCGGGACTACCTAGCACAGATACGCAGCATTTT. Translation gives CASSLAGLPSTDTQHF.

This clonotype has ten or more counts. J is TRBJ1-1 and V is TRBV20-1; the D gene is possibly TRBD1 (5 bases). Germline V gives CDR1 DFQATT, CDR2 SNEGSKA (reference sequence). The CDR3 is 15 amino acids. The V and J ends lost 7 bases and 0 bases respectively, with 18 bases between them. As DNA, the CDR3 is TGCAGTGGAACTCCGGGACGGACGATGAACACTGAAGCTTTCTTT. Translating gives CSGTPGRTMNTEAFF.

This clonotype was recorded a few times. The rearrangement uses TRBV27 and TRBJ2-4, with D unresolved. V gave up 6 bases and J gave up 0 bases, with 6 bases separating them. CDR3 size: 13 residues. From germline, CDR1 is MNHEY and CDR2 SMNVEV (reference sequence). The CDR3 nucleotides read TGTGCCAGCAGCCCACTAGCCAAAAACATTCAGTACTTC. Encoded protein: CASSPLAKNIQYF.

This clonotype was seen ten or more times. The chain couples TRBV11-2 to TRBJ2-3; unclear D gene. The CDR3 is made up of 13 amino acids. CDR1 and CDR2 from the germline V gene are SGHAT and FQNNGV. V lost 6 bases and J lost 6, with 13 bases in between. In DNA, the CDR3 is TGTGCCAGCAGTCACGTAAGGCGGGATACGCAGTATTTT. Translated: CASSHVRRDTQYF.

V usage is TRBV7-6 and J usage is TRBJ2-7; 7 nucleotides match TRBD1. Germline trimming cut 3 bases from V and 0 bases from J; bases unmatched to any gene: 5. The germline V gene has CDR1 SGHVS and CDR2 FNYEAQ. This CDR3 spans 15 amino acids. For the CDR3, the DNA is TGTGCCAGCAGCTTCTCCGGGACAGCCTCCTACGAGCAGTACTTC. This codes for CASSFSGTASYEQYF.

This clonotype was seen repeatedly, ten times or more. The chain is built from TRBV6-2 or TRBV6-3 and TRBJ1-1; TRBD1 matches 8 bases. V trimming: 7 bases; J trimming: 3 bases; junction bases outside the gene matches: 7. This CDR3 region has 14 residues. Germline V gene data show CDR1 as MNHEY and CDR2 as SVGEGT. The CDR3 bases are TGTGCCAGCAACTTTGGACAGGGACACACTGAAGCTTTCTTT. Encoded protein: CASNFGQGHTEAFF.

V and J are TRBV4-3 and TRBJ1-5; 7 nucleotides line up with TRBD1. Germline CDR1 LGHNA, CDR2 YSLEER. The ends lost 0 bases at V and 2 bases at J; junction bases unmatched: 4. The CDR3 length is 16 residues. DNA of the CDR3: TGCGCCAGCAGCCAAGAATGGACAGGCGGCAATCAGCCCCAGCATTTT. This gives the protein CASSQEWTGGNQPQHF.

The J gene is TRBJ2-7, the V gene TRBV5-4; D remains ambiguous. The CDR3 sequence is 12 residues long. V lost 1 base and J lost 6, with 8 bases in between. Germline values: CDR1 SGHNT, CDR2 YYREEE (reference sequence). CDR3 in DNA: TGTGCCAGCAGCTTGTTGAGTCCCGAGCAGTACTTC. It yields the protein CASSLLSPEQYF.

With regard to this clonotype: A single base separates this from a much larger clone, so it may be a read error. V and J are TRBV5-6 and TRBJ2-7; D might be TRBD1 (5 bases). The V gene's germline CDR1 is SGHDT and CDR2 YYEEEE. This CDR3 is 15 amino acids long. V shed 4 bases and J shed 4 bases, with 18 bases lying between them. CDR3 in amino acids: CASSGEGAGWYEQYF. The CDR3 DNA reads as TGTGCCAGCAGCGGCGAAGGGGCAGGGTGGTACGAGCAGTACTTC.

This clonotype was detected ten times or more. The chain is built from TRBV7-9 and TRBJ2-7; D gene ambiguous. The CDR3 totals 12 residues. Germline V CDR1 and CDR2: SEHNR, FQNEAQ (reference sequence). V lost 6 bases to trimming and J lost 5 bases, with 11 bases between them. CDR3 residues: CASRAGEDEQYF. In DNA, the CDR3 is TGTGCCAGCAGGGCAGGAGAAGACGAGCAGTACTTC.

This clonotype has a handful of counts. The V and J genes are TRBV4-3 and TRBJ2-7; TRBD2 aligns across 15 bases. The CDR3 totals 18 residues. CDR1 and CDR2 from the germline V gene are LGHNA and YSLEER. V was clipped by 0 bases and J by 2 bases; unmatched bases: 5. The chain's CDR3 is CASSQDRTSGGGAYEQYF. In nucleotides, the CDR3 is TGCGCCAGCAGCCAAGATCGGACTAGCGGGGGGGGGGCCTACGAGCAGTACTTC.

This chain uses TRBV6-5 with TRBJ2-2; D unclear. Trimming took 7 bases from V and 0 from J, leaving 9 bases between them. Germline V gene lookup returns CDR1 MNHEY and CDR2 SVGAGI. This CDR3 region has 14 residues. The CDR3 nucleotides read TGTGCCAGCAAAGAGTCCGCGAACACCGGGGAGCTGTTTTTT. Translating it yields CASKESANTGELFF.

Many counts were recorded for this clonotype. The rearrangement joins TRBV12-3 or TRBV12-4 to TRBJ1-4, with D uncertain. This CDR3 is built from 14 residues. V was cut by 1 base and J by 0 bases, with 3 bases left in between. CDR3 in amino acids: CASSLGPTNEKLFF. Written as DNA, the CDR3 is TGTGCCAGCAGTTTAGGACCAACTAATGAAAAACTGTTTTTT.

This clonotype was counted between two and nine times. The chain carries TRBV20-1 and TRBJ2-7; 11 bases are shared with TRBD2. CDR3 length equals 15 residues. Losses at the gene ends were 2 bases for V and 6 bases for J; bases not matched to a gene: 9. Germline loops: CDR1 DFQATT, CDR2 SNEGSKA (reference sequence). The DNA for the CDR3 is TGCAGTGCTAGACCACTAGCGGGAGCGCTAGGCGAGCAGTACTTC. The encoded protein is CSARPLAGALGEQYF.

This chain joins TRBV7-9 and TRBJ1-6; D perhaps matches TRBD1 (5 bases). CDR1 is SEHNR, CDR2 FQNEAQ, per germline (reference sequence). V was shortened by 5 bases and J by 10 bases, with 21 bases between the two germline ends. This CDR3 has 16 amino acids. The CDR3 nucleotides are TGTGCCAGCAGCGACGCTGCGGGACTGTTTATGTCACCCCTCCACTTT. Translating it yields CASSDAAGLFMSPLHF.

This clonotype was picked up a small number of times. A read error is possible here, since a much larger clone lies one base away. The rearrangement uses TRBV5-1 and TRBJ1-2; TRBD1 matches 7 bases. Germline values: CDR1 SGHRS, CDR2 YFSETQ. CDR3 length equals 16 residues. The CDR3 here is CASSPTPGTVNHGYTF. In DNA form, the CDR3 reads TGCGCCAGCAGCCCAACTCCCGGGACAGTTAACCATGGCTACACCTTC.

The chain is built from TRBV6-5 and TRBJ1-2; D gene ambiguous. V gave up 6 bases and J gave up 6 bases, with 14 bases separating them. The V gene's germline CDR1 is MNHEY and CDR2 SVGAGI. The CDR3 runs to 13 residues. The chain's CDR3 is CASRPGSWNGYTF. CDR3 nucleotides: TGTGCCAGCAGACCGGGATCGTGGAATGGCTACACCTTC.

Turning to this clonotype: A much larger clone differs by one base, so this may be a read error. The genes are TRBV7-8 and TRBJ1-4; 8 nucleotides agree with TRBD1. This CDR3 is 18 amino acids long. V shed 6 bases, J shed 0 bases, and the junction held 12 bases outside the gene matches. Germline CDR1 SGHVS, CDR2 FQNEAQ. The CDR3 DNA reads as TGTGCCAGCAGGATGCAGGGGGCGACCCTGGCAACTAATGAAAAACTGTTTTTT. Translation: CASRMQGATLATNEKLFF.

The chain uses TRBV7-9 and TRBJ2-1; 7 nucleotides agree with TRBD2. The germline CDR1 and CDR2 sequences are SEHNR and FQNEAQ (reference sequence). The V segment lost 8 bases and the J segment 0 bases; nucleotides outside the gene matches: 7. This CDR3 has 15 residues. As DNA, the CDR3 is TGTGCCAGCGGGAAGCGGGGAAGCTCCTACAATGAGCAGTTCTTC. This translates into CASGKRGSSYNEQFF.

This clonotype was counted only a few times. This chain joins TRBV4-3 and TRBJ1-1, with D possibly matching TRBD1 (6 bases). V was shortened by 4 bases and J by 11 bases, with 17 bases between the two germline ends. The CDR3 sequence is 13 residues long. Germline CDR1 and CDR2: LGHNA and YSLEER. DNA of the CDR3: TGCGCCAGCAGCCTCGAGGGGGGGGTTAGGGCTTTCTTT. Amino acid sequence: CASSLEGGVRAFF.

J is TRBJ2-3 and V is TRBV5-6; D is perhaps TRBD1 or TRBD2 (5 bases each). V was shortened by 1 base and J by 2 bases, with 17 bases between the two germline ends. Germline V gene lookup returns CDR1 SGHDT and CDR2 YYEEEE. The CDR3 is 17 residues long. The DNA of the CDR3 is TGTGCCAGCAGCTTGACGGCGGGTAGGGGCCCCACAGATACGCAGTATTTT. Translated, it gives CASSLTAGRGPTDTQYF. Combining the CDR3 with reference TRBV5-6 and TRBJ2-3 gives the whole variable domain DAGVTQSPTHLIKTRGQQVTLRCSPKSGHDTVSWYQQALGQGPQFIFQYYEEEERQRGNFPDRFSGHQFPNYSSELNVNALLLGDSALYLCASSLTAGRGPTDTQYFGPGTRLTVL.

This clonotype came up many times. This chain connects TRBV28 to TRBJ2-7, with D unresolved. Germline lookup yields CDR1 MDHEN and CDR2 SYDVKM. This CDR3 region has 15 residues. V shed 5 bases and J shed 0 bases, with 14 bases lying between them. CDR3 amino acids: CASSTHDLPSYEQYF. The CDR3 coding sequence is TGTGCCAGCAGTACGCACGACTTACCCTCCTACGAGCAGTACTTC.

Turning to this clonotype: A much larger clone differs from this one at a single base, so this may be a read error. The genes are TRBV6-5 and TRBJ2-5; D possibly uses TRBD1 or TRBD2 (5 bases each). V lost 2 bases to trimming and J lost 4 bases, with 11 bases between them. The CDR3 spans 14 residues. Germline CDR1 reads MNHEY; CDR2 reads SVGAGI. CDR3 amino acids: CASSYPGPRETQYF. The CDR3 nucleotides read TGTGCCAGCAGTTACCCGGGGCCCCGAGAGACCCAGTACTTC.

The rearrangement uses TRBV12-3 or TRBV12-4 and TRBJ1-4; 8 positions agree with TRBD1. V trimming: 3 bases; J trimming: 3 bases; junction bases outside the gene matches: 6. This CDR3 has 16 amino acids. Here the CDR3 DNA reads TGTGCCAGCAGTTTGACACAGGGGGTTCCTAATGAAAAACTGTTTTTT. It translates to CASSLTQGVPNEKLFF.

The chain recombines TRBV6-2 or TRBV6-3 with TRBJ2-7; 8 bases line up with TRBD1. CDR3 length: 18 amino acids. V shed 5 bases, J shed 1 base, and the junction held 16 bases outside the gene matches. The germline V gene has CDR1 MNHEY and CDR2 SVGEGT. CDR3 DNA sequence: TGTGCCAGCAGTCACGGGGCCCGGACAGGGCTTGTATCCTACGAGCAGTACTTC. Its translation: CASSHGARTGLVSYEQYF.

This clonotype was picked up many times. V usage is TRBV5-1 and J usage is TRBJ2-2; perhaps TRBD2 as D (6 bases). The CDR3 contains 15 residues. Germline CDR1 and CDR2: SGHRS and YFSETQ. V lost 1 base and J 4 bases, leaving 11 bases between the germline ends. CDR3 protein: CASSLFQGGTGELFF. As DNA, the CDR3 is TGCGCCAGCAGCTTGTTTCAGGGAGGCACCGGGGAGCTGTTTTTT.

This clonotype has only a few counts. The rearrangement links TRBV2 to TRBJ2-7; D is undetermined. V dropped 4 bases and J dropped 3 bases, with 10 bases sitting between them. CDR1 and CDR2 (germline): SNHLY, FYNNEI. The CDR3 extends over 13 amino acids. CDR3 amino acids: CASSAPIVYEQYF. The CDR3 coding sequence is TGTGCCAGCAGTGCCCCCATCGTCTACGAGCAGTACTTC. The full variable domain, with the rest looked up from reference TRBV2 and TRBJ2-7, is EPEVTQTPSHQVTQMGQEVILRCVPISNHLYFYWYRQILGQKVEFLVSFYNNEISEKSEIFDDQFSVERPDGSNFTLKIRSTKLEDSAMYFCASSAPIVYEQYFGPGTRLTVT.

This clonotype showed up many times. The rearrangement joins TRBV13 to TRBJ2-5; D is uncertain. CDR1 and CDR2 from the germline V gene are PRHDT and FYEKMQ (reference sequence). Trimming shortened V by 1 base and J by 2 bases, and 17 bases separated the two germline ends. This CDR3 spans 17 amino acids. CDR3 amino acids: CASSLEEELGTQETQYF. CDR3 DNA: TGTGCCAGCAGCTTAGAAGAAGAGTTGGGAACTCAAGAGACCCAGTACTTC.